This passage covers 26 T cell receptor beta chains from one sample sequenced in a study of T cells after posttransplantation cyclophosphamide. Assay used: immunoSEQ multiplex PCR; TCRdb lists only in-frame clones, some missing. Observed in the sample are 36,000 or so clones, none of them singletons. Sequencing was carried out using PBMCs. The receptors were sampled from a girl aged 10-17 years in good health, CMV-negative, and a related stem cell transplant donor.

This CDR3 is CAWIPDLGTGGTGELFF. CDR3 sequence (DNA): TGTGCCTGGATACCCGATCTTGGGACAGGTGGGACCGGGGAGCTGTTTTTT. J is TRBJ2-2 and V is TRBV30; TRBD1 matches at 8 bases. Trimming removed 4 bases from V and 5 bases from J; junction bases left unmatched: 15. Germline CDR1 and CDR2: GTSNPN and SVGIG (reference sequence). The CDR3 contains 17 residues.

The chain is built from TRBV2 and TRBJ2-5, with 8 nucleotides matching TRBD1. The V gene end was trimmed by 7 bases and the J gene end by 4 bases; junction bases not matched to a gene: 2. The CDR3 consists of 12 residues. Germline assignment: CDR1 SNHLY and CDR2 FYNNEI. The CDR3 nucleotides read TGTGCCAGCAAGCAGGGGGCAGAGACCCAGTACTTC. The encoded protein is CASKQGAETQYF. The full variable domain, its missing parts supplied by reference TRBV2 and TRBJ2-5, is EPEVTQTPSHQVTQMGQEVILRCVPISNHLYFYWYRQILGQKVEFLVSFYNNEISEKSEIFDDQFSVERPDGSNFTLKIRSTKLEDSAMYFCASKQGAETQYFGPGTRLLVL.

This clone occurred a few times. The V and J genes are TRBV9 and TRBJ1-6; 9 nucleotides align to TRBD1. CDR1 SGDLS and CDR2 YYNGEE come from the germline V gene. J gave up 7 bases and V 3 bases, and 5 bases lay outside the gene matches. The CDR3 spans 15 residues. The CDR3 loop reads CASSAGTGQNSPLHF. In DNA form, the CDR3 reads TGTGCCAGCAGCGCCGGGACAGGGCAAAATTCACCCCTCCACTTT.

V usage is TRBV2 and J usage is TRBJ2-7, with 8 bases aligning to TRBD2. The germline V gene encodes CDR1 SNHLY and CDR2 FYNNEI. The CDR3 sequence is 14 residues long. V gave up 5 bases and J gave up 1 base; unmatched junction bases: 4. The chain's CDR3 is CASSPGLVSYEQYF. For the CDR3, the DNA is TGTGCCAGCAGTCCGGGACTAGTTTCCTACGAGCAGTACTTC.

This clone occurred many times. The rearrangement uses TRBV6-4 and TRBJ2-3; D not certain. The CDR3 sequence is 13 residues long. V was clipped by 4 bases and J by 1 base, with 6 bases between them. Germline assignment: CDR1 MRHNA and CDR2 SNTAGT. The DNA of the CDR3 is TGTGCCAGCAGTGCAGAAGGCACAGATACGCAGTATTTT. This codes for CASSAEGTDTQYF.

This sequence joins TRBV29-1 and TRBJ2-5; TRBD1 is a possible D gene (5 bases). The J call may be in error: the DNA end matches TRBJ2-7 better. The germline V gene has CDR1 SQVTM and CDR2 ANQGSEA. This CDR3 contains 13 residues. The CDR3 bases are TGCAGCTACTCAGGGTGGGGCTCCTACGAGCAGTACTTC. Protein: CSYSGWGSYEQYF.

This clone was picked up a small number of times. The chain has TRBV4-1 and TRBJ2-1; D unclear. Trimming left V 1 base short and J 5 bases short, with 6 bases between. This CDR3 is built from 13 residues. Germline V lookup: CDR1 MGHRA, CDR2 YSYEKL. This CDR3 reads CASSQVADNEQFF. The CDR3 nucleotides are TGCGCCAGCAGCCAAGTAGCTGACAATGAGCAGTTCTTC.

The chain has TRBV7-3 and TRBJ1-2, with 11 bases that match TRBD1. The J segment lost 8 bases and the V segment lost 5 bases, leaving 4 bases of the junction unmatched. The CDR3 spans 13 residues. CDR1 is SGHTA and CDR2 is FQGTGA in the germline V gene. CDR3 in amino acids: CASSPDRGLGYTF. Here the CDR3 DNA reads TGTGCCAGCAGCCCGGACAGGGGGCTCGGCTACACCTTC.

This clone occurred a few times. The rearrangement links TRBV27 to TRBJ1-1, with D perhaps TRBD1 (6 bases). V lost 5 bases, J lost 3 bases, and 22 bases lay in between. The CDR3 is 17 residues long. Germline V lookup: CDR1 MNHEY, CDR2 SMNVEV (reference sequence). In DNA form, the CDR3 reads TGTGCCAGCAGTGTAATCCCTTACAGGGCGTTGGACACTGAAGCTTTCTTT. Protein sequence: CASSVIPYRALDTEAFF.

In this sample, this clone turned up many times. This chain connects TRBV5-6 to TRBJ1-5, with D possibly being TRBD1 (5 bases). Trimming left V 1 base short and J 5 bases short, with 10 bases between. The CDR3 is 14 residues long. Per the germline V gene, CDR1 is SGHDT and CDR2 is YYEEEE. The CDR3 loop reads CASSLLEGHQPQHF. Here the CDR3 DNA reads TGTGCCAGCAGCTTGCTGGAGGGGCATCAGCCCCAGCATTTT.

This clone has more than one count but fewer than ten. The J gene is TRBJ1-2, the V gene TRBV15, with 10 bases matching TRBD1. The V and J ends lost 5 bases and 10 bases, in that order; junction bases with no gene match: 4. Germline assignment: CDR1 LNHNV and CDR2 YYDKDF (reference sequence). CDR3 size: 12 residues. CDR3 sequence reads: CATSGDRGTYTF. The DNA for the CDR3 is TGTGCCACCAGCGGGGACAGGGGAACCTACACCTTC. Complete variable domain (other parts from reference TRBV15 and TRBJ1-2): DAMVIQNPRYQVTQFGKPVTLSCSQTLNHNVMYWYQQKSSQAPKLLFHYYDKDFNNEADTPDNFQSRRPNTSFCFLDIRSPGLGDTAMYLCATSGDRGTYTFGSGTRLTVV.

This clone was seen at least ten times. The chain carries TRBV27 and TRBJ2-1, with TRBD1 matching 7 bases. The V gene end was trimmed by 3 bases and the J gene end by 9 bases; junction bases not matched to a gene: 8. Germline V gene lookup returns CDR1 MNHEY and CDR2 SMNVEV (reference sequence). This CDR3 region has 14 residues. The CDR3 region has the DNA TGTGCCAGCAGTTTGGGCACAGGGGTCAGTGAGCAGTTCTTC. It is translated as CASSLGTGVSEQFF.

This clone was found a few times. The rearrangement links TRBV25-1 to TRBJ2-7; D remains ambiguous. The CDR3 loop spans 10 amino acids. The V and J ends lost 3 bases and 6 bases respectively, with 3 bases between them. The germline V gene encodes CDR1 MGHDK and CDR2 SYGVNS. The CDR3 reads CASSDSEQYF. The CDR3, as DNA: TGTGCCAGCAGTGACAGCGAGCAGTACTTC.

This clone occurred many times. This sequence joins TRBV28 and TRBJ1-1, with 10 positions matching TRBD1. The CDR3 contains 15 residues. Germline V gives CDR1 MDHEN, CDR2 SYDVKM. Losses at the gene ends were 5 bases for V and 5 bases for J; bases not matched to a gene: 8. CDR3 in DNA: TGTGCCAGCAGTGAAGACAGGGGGCTTTTGACTGAAGCTTTCTTT. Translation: CASSEDRGLLTEAFF.

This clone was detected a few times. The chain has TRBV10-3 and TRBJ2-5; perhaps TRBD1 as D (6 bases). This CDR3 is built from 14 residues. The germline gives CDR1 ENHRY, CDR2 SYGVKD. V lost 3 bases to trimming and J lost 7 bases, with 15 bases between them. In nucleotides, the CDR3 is TGTGCCATCAGTGAATCACAGGGTTCGGGGACCCAGTACTTC. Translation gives CAISESQGSGTQYF.

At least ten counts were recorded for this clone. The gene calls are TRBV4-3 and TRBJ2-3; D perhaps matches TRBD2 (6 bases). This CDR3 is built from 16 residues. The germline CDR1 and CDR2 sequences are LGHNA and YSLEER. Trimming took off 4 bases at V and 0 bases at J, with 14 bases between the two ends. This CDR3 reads CASSLGGAASTDTQYF. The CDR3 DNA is TGCGCCAGCAGCCTCGGGGGAGCGGCTAGCACAGATACGCAGTATTTT.

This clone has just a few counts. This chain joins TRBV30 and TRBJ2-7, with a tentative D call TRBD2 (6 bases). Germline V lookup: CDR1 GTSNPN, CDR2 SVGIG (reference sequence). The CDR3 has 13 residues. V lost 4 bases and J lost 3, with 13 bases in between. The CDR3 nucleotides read TGTGCCTGGATTCGCGAGGAGGGCTACGAGCAGTACTTC. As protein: CAWIREEGYEQYF. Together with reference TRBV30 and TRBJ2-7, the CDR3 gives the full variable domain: SQTIHQWPATLVQPVGSPLSLECTVEGTSNPNLYWYRQAAGRGLQLLFYSVGIGQISSEVPQNLSASRPQDRQFILSSKKLLLSDSGFYLCAWIREEGYEQYFGPGTRLTVT.

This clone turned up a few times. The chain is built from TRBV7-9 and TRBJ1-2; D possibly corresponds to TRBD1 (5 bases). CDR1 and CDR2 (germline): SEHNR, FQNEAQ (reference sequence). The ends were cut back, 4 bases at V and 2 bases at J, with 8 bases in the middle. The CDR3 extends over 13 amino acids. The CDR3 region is CASSSRQNYGYTF. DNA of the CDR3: TGTGCCAGCAGCTCAAGACAGAACTATGGCTACACCTTC. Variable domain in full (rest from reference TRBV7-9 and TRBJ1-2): DTGVSQNPRHKITKRGQNVTFRCDPISEHNRLYWYRQTLGQGPEFLTYFQNEAQLEKSRLLSDRFSAERPKGSFSTLEIQRTEQGDSAMYLCASSSRQNYGYTFGSGTRLTVV.

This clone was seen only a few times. The chain's CDR3 is CASSLGQDVQYF. The CDR3 DNA reads as TGTGCCAGCAGCTTAGGCCAGGATGTCCAGTACTTC. V and J are TRBV7-9 and TRBJ2-5; D is ambiguous. The CDR3 spans 12 residues. Trimming cost V 1 base and J 10 bases, with 10 bases left between them. Germline CDR1 is SEHNR and CDR2 is FQNEAQ (reference sequence).

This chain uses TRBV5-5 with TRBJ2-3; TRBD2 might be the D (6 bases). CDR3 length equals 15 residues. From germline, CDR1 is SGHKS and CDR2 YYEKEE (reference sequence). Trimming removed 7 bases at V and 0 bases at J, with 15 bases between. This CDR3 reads CASVWRGISTDTQYF. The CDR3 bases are TGTGCCAGCGTGTGGAGGGGAATAAGCACAGATACGCAGTATTTT.

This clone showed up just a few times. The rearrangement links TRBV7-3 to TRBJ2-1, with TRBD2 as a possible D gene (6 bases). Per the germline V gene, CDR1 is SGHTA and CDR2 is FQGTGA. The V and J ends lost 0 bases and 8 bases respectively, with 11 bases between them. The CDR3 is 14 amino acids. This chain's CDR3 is CASSLTARRDEQFF. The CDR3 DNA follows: TGTGCCAGCAGCTTAACGGCCCGGAGGGATGAGCAGTTCTTC.

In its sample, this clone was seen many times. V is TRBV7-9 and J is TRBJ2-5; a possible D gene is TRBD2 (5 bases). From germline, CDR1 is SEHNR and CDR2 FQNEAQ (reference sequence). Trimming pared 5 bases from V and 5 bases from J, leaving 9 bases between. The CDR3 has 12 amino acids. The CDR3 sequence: CASSPTGETQYF. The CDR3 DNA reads TGTGCCAGCAGCCCGACGGGGGAGACCCAGTACTTC.

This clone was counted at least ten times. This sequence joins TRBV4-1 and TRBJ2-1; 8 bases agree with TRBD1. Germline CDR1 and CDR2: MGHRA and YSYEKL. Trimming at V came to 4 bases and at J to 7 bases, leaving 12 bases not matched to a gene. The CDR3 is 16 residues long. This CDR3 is CASSPPGGRGRNEQFF. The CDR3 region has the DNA TGCGCCAGCAGCCCACCAGGAGGCAGGGGGCGGAATGAGCAGTTCTTC.

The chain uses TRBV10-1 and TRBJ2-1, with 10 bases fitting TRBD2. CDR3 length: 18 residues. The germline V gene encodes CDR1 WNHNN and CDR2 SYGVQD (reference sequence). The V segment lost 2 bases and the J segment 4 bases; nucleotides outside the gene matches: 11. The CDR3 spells CASSEKSRAGGFYNEQFF. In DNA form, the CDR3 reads TGCGCCAGCAGTGAGAAGAGCCGAGCGGGGGGGTTTTACAATGAGCAGTTCTTC.

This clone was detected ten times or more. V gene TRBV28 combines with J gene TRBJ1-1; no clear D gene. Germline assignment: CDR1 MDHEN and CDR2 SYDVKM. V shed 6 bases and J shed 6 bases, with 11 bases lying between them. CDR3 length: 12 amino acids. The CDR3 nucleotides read TGTGCCAGCAGGGGAGGAGGCGCTGAAGCTTTCTTT. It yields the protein CASRGGGAEAFF.

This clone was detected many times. In DNA, the CDR3 is TGTGCCATCAGTGATCGTGGCGGGGGGGCGGACGAGCAGTACTTC. Encoded protein: CAISDRGGGADEQYF. This sequence joins TRBV10-3 and TRBJ2-7; 9 bases line up with TRBD2. The CDR3 extends over 15 amino acids. Germline V gives CDR1 ENHRY, CDR2 SYGVKD. V shed 3 bases and J 5 bases; nucleotides not matched to a gene: 8.